This section outlines one TCR beta chain sequence together with its context. Its specificity is unknown. Gene and germline names: mouse. The sequence runs out 1 residue before the end of the CDR3; the remainder is reconstructed from the germline J gene. These data are taken from a study of tissue T cells after allogeneic stem cell transplantation. Findings of the study overall: Anatomically similar tissues had similar TCR repertoires within each patient.

Stated time point: mouse harvest day 7 after allogeneic transplant. Each mouse received 10^7 T-cell-depleted marrow cells plus 10^6 splenic CD5+ T cells by tail vein. B6 (H2b) cells into BALB/c (H2d) mice; tissues taken at day 7 or 14. Measured with immunoSEQ multiplex PCR; TCRdb has only the in-frame clones, and not every one. The table has around 8,000 clones, over 40% seen once. The germline gives CDR1 FNHDT, CDR2 SITEND (reference sequence). With 2 bases removed from V and 7 bases from J, the gap between germline ends came to 13 bases. The CDR3 runs to 13 residues. The V and J genes are TRBV19 and TRBJ2-7; D might be TRBD2 (7 bases). What was sequenced was gut tissue. The receptor comes from a female BALB/c mouse given C57BL/6 T cells with graft-versus-host disease after an allogeneic hematopoietic cell transplant. CDR3 DNA (partial): TGTGCCAGCAGTATGTGGGGGGCGAGAGAACAGTAC. Translating it yields CASSMWGAREQY. The whole CDR3 is CASSMWGAREQYF.